Listed below are T cell receptor beta chains from one sample, sequenced in a study of T cells in Graves' hyperthyroidism and ophthalmopathy. TCRdb reanalysed the multiplex PCR reads using MiXCR and keeps one entry per CDR3 protein. This table has a few hundred thousand distinct CDR3 sequences, approximately 14% appearing once. Sequencing was performed on blood. The receptors derive from a young woman with Graves' hyperthyroidism. Each CDR3 is given with its conserved first and last residue. Each record gives: J gene, clone size, V gene, D gene, CDR3 protein, CDR3 DNA. A D gene is named only where the DNA matches it firmly. Size values are once, few and many counts, or a class for expanded clones, and some rows have none.

TRBJ2-5 | many | TRBV20-1 | - | CSATTEERETQYF | TGCAGTGCTACGACAGAGGAACGGGAGACCCAGTACTTC
TRBJ2-1 | many | TRBV3-1 | - | CASSQVGFEQFF | TGTGCCAGCAGCCAAGTTGGGTTTGAGCAGTTCTTC
TRBJ2-2 | many | TRBV7-3 | - | CASSLRSAIGTGPNTGELFF | TGTGCCAGCAGCTTACGAAGCGCCATAGGCACAGGCCCGAACACCGGGGAGCTGTTTTTT
TRBJ2-5 | many | TRBV4-1 | - | CASRPKSRRQETQYF | TGCGCCAGCAGACCTAAATCACGTCGCCAGGAGACCCAGTACTTC
TRBJ2-1 | few | TRBV6-2/TRBV6-3 | TRBD1 | CASSGGQGGYNEQFF | TGTGCCAGCAGTGGGGGACAGGGAGGCTACAATGAGCAGTTCTTC
TRBJ2-7 | many | TRBV24-1 | - | CATSDPTSPYEQYF | TGTGCCACCAGTGACCCCACCAGCCCCTACGAGCAGTACTTC
TRBJ1-3 | - | TRBV19 | - | CASSRSTFSGNTIYF | TGTGCCAGTAGTAGGAGTACTTTCTCTGGAAACACCATATATTTT
TRBJ2-6 | few | TRBV30 | - | CAWSVQISGANVLTF | TGTGCCTGGAGTGTACAGATCTCTGGGGCCAACGTCCTGACTTTC
TRBJ2-3 | many | TRBV20-1 | - | CSAHLPDNRDTQYF | TGCAGTGCTCACCTTCCGGACAATAGGGATACGCAGTATTTT
TRBJ1-5 | - | TRBV6-1 | - | CASDRWGDGSGGNQPQHF | TGTGCCAGCGATCGATGGGGGGACGGGTCGGGCGGCAATCAGCCCCAGCATTTT
TRBJ2-7 | many | TRBV27 | - | CASSVRPGAAEQYF | TGTGCCAGCAGTGTACGCCCAGGGGCGGCCGAGCAGTACTTC
TRBJ2-1 | many | TRBV6-6 | - | CASSYSHTEMWGNEQFF | TGTGCCAGCAGTTACTCCCACACGGAGATGTGGGGCAATGAGCAGTTCTTC
TRBJ1-2 | once | TRBV2 | TRBD1 | CASSELGVRGPGYTF | TGTGCCAGCAGTGAATTGGGTGTCAGGGGGCCAGGCTACACCTTC
TRBJ2-1 | - | TRBV10-3 | TRBD2 | CATGREEREQFF | TGTGCCACCGGGCGGGAGGAGCGTGAGCAGTTCTTC
TRBJ1-2 | few | TRBV18 | TRBD1 | CASSPPGGYGYTF | TGTGCCAGCTCACCTCCAGGGGGGTATGGCTACACCTTC
TRBJ2-3 | - | TRBV5-1 | TRBD2 | CASSLDIAGGRGTDTQYF | TGCGCCAGCAGCTTGGATATAGCGGGGGGGCGTGGCACAGATACGCAGTATTTT
TRBJ2-5 | many | TRBV7-7 | - | CASSTQDRQTQYF | TGTGCTAGCAGCACTCAGGACAGACAGACCCAGTACTTC
TRBJ2-6 | many | TRBV12-3/TRBV12-4 | - | CASSRDSYSGANVLTF | TGTGCCAGCAGCCGGGATTCTTACTCTGGGGCCAACGTCCTGACTTTC
TRBJ1-2 | - | TRBV5-5 | TRBD1 | CASSYRTGVGYTF | TGTGCCAGCAGCTACCGGACAGGGGTAGGCTACACCTTC
TRBJ2-3 | many | TRBV29-1 | - | CSVAPLGKDTQYF | TGCAGCGTTGCCCCGTTAGGGAAAGATACGCAGTATTTT
TRBJ1-2 | few | TRBV13 | - | CASSAQGKGYTF | TGTGCCAGCAGCGCTCAGGGGAAAGGCTACACCTTC
TRBJ1-5 | - | TRBV19 | - | CASSILQLDSNQPQHF | TGTGCCAGTAGTATCCTCCAGTTAGATAGCAATCAGCCCCAGCATTTT
TRBJ2-5 | many | TRBV7-3 | - | CASSPETGETQYF | TGTGCCAGCAGCCCAGAGACCGGAGAGACCCAGTACTTC
TRBJ1-2 | few | TRBV7-9 | - | CASSLAQDVNTF | TGTGCCAGCAGCCTCGCACAGGATGTCAACACCTTC
TRBJ1-5 | many | TRBV30 | - | CAWSAGTGNQPQHF | TGTGCCTGGAGTGCAGGGACCGGCAATCAGCCCCAGCATTTT
TRBJ2-4 | many | TRBV5-1 | - | CASSLGVGSGWTKNIQYF | TGCGCCAGCAGCTTGGGTGTGGGGTCCGGATGGACCAAAAACATTCAGTACTTC
TRBJ1-4 | few | TRBV7-6 | - | CANSLVGKSGEKLFF | TGTGCCAACAGCTTAGTAGGGAAGTCCGGTGAAAAACTGTTTTTT
TRBJ1-4 | - | TRBV10-3 | - | CAISEGSGEKLFF | TGTGCCATCAGTGAGGGGAGTGGTGAAAAACTGTTTTTT
TRBJ2-7 | - | TRBV5-1 | TRBD2 | CASRGLAAYEQYF | TGCGCCAGCAGGGGACTAGCGGCCTACGAGCAGTACTTC
TRBJ2-7 | many | TRBV29-1 | - | CSAEGLAGVREQYF | TGCAGCGCCGAGGGGCTAGCAGGAGTTAGGGAGCAGTACTTC
TRBJ1-1 | many | TRBV19 | - | CASSRGGAEAFF | TGTGCCAGTAGTAGAGGGGGTGCTGAAGCTTTCTTT
TRBJ1-5 | - | TRBV6-2/TRBV6-3 | TRBD1 | CASSRDRDNQPQHF | TGTGCCAGCAGCCGAGACAGGGACAATCAGCCCCAGCATTTT
TRBJ2-2 | many | TRBV12-3/TRBV12-4 | TRBD2 | CASTLGGAAGELFF | TGTGCCAGCACCCTCGGGGGGGCAGCCGGGGAGCTGTTTTTT